The 8 T cell receptor beta chains in this list originate from one sample, sequenced in a study of blood T cell repertoires in COVID-19. This table comes from immunoSEQ multiplex PCR, and its TCRdb copy is limited to in-frame clones, with some not included. The sample lists roughly 260,000 clones; about 91% were seen once. Sequencing used PBMCs or T cells enriched from blood (not recorded which). The receptors were sampled from a woman between 25 and 40 years old with acute COVID-19.

V gene TRBV10-2 combines with J gene TRBJ1-2; 9 nucleotides align to TRBD1. V dropped 6 bases and J dropped 1; count of bases not matched to a gene: 3. Germline CDR1 reads WSHSY; CDR2 reads SAAADI. This CDR3 spans 14 amino acids. In DNA, the CDR3 is TGCGCCAGCAGGAAGGACAGGGGTAACTATGGCTACACCTTC. Protein product: CASRKDRGNYGYTF.

The chain has TRBV7-9 and TRBJ1-1; a weak D match, TRBD1 (6 bases). The germline gives CDR1 SEHNR, CDR2 FQNEAQ (reference sequence). The V end was cut by 1 base, the J end by 5 bases, with 14 bases between. This CDR3 region has 15 residues. CDR3 DNA: TGTGCCAGCAGCTTAGGTCAGGGGCTTGGTACTGAAGCTTTCTTT. The encoded protein is CASSLGQGLGTEAFF.

This clone is a singleton in its sample. The genes are TRBV7-9 and TRBJ1-6; no definite D call. The V end was cut by 3 bases, the J end by 6 bases, with 6 bases between. Germline CDR1 SEHNR, CDR2 FQNEAQ (reference sequence). The CDR3 length is 13 residues. The CDR3 reads CASSLVSNSPLHF. CDR3 DNA: TGTGCCAGCAGCTTGGTCAGTAATTCACCCCTCCACTTT.

CDR3 amino acids: CASSLRWESSGNTIYF. The CDR3, as DNA: TGTGCCAGCAGCTTGAGGTGGGAGTCCTCTGGAAACACCATATATTTT. The chain recombines TRBV5-5 with TRBJ1-3; no reliable D call. V was cut by 1 base and J by 0 bases, with 11 bases left in between. Germline V gene data show CDR1 as SGHKS and CDR2 as YYEKEE (reference sequence). The CDR3 contains 16 residues.

This rearrangement joins TRBV27 to TRBJ1-5, with TRBD1 identical over 8 bases. This CDR3 comprises 15 residues. V gave up 3 bases and J gave up 6 bases; unmatched junction bases: 7. The germline V gene has CDR1 MNHEY and CDR2 SMNVEV (reference sequence). CDR3 region: CASSFQGAYGQPQHF. The CDR3 region has the DNA TGTGCCAGCAGTTTCCAGGGGGCGTACGGTCAGCCCCAGCATTTT.

This clone has a handful of counts. Other DNA sequences from this sample encode an identical CDR3 as well. The chain recombines TRBV18 with TRBJ1-1; D not resolved. V dropped 5 bases and J dropped 1 base, with 8 bases sitting between them. Germline lookup yields CDR1 KGHSH and CDR2 LQKENI. The CDR3 runs to 13 residues. The CDR3 DNA follows: TGTGCCAGCTCAGGAACAGCGAACACTGAAGCTTTCTTT. It codes for CASSGTANTEAFF.

The chain employs TRBV5-4 and TRBJ2-3; no clear D gene. In germline, CDR1 is SGHNT, CDR2 YYREEE (reference sequence). V was shortened by 1 base and J by 3 bases, with 6 bases between the two germline ends. CDR3 length: 13 residues. CDR3 amino acids: CASSLPPTDTQYF. The CDR3 coding sequence is TGTGCCAGCAGCTTGCCCCCTACAGATACGCAGTATTTT.

This chain joins TRBV5-4 and TRBJ2-5; 14 nucleotides align to TRBD2. The V segment lost 4 bases and the J segment 5 bases; nucleotides outside the gene matches: 7. The CDR3 has 16 amino acids. Germline V gives CDR1 SGHNT, CDR2 YYREEE (reference sequence). The CDR3 spells CASSVRTSGGRETQYF. DNA for the CDR3: TGTGCCAGCAGCGTTAGGACTAGCGGGGGGCGGGAGACCCAGTACTTC. The full variable domain, with the rest looked up from reference TRBV5-4 and TRBJ2-5, is ETGVTQSPTHLIKTRGQQVTLRCSSQSGHNTVSWYQQALGQGPQFIFQYYREEENGRGNFPPRFSGLQFPNYSSELNVNALELDDSALYLCASSVRTSGGRETQYFGPGTRLLVL.